A single TCR beta chain is shown here with its context. Its target is unknown. Trimming shortened V by 2 bases and J by 6 bases, and 13 bases separated the two germline ends. The germline CDR1 and CDR2 sequences are SQVTM and ANQGSEA. This CDR3 contains 13 residues. These data belong to a study of beta chain features in type 1 diabetes. Since all of the isolated RNA was reverse transcribed, expressed TCRB transcripts were what got sequenced. Using immunoSEQ multiplex PCR, the repertoire was profiled, and TCRdb retains in-frame clones only, with some absent. The data hold about 360,000 clones, with roughly 12% observed a single time. Every donor provided one heparinised blood draw, which averaged approximately 120 mL. General study findings and limits: More deletions and fewer insertions at VDJ junctions were seen in type 1 diabetes patients. Type 1 diabetes patients had moderately but significantly shorter TCRB CDR3s in all four CD4+ subsets. Healthy donors had naive, central memory and Treg TCRB repertoires that appeared less similar than those seen among patients.

The specimen sequenced was naive CD4+ T cells from blood. The clonotype was recovered from a woman younger than 30 with type 1 diabetes. V gene TRBV29-1 combines with J gene TRBJ1-1, with TRBD1 as a possible D gene (6 bases). In DNA, the CDR3 is TGCAGCGTTGAAACTCAGACAGGCTCTGAAGCTTTCTTT. Amino acids: CSVETQTGSEAFF. Full variable domain (remainder filled in from reference TRBV29-1 and TRBJ1-1): SAVISQKPSRDICQRGTSLTIQCQVDSQVTMMFWYRQQPGQSLTLIATANQGSEATYESGFVIDKFPISRPNLTFSTLTVSNMSPEDSSIYLCSVETQTGSEAFFGQGTRLTVV.